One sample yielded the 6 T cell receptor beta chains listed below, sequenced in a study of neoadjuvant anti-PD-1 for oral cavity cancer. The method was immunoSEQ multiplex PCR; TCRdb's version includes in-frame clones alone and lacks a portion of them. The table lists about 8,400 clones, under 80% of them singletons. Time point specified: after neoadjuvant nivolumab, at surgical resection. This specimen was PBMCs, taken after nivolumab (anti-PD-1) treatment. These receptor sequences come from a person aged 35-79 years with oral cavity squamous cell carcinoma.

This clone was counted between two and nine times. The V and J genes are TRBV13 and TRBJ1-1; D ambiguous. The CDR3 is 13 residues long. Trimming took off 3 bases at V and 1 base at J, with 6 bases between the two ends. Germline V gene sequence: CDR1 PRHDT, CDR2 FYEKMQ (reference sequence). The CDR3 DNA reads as TGTGCCAGCAGCTTGCAAGGGAACACTGAAGCTTTCTTT. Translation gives CASSLQGNTEAFF.

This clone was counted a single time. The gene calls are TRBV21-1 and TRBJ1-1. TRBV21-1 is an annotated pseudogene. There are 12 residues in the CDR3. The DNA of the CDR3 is TGTGCCAGCAGCGAGCGTGGGACTGAAGCTTTCTTT. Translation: CASSERGTEAFF.

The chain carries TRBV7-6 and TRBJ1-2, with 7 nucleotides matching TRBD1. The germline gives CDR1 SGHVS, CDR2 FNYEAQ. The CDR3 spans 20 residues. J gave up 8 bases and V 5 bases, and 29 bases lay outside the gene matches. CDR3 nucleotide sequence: TGTGCCAGCAGCCCATCCCCCCACCCTAGTACCCCCCAGGGGGGGGAGGGCTACACCTTC. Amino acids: CASSPSPHPSTPQGGEGYTF.

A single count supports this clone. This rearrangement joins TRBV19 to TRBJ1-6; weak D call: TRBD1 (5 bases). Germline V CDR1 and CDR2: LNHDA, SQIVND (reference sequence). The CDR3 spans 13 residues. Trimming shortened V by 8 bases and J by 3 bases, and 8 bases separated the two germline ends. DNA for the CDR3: TGTGCCAGTCATGGACACTATAATTCACCCCTCCACTTT. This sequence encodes CASHGHYNSPLHF.

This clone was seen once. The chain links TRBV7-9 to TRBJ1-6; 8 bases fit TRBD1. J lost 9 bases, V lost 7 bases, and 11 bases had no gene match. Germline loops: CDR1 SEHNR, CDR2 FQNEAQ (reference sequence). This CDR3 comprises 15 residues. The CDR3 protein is CASTLGDRGSSPLHF. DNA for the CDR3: TGTGCCAGCACCCTCGGAGACAGGGGAAGTTCACCCCTCCACTTT.

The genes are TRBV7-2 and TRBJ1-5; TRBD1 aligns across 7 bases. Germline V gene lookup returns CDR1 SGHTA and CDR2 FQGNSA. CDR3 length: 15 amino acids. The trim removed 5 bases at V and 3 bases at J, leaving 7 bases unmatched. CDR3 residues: CASSVQGGVNQPQHF. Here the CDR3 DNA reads TGTGCCAGCAGCGTCCAGGGGGGGGTCAATCAGCCCCAGCATTTT.